This T cell receptor (beta chain) appears in the sequencing data of a study of T cell responses to AZD1222 COVID-19 vaccine (dated by TCRdb to the early 2020s). Describing the broader study: Because spike-specific TCR depth and breadth did not differ between the two schedules, AZD1222 recipients who got a second dose at roughly 4 weeks were pooled with those who got a second dose at roughly 12 weeks. TCR sequencing covered fewer than 250 trial participants: 207 given two doses of AZD1222 and about 26 given two doses of MenACWY control vaccine. Enrollment into the trials was organized by age into subgroups of 18-55, 56-69 and 70-plus years, and those subgroups contained about 160, 30 and 59 TCR-sequenced participants, respectively. Broader findings and caveats from the paper: In the small 56-69-year group, the increase in depth fell short of significance, most likely because of low power. Participants were mostly white British and included more females than males, and it was suggested by the authors that clonal diversity may have been underestimated. Reportedly, almost half of the unique spike-specific TCRs recognized epitopes lying outside the regions that are mutated in the B.1.351 and B.1.1.7 variants. After two AZD1222 doses, spike-specific TCR breadth and depth were significantly higher than at day 0 and than in MenACWY recipients. The vaccine-associated CD4 TCRs covered the entire spike protein, and the dominant responses fell in regions 160-218 and 743-854. Conclusions about previously exposed vaccinees are limited because only six or seven AZD1222 recipients were SARS-CoV-2 seropositive at baseline. No day 14 peak-response samples were available, so repertoires were characterized only after the peak T cell response.

V and J are trimmed by 4 bases and 4 bases, and the gene matches miss 7 bases of the junction. From the germline V gene (reference sequence), CDR1 is SGHKS and CDR2 is YYEKEE. The CDR3 numbers 15 residues from cysteine through phenylalanine. Of the read, only the CDR3 DNA is kept; its 45 bases are in frame from base 1. The time point label of this sample denotes: baseline before first vaccination. Vaccinee samples were obtained from the UK trials COV001 and COV002, which included a single-blind randomized controlled phase 2/3 trial of AZD1222 (ChAdOx1 nCoV-19) in healthy adults. For TCRbeta chain sequencing, PBMC samples from trial participants were taken at day 0 and at day 28 after the second dose. The CDR3 regions of human TCRbeta chains were analyzed by immunosequencing. The source study handled its data this way. Repertoire TCRs were matched against a reference library of SARS-CoV-2-specific TCRs generated with the MIRA antigen-specificity platform. Breadth was defined as the fraction of unique TCRs that were SARS-CoV-2-associated, and depth was defined as the fraction of total T cells that were SARS-CoV-2-associated. Using the MIRA data, each spike-specific TCR was assigned both to the spike region to which the TCR was reactive and to a CD4 or CD8 class. Log10-transformed breadth and depth values were compared by one-way ANOVA with Sidak's multiple comparisons tests. TCRdb holds this immuneACCESS table with in-frame rearrangements only. Some clones are missing; in checked studies, unresolved V genes explain under half, and the rest has no known cause. For V, J and clone size, that table is used; D and trimming come from the DNA. This sample has over 150,000 clones in its table, and about 88% of those were observed once. The leading ten clones occupy 2.5% to 4% of the sample.

Details on this clone: Its antigen is not yet known. Base qualities were left out, and no much larger clone turns up one base away.

The rearrangement combines TRBV5-5 with TRBJ1-1; 10 junctional bases match TRBD1. This receptor was obtained from an adult in good health. The source material was peripheral blood, sampled on day 0 of AZD1222 vaccination. The CDR3: CASSTTGGSGTEAFF. The DNA sequence follows: TGTGCCAGCAGCACGACAGGGGGCTCTGGCACTGAAGCTTTCTTT.